Presented here are 20 T cell receptor beta chains from one specimen sequenced in a study of OX40 agonist ivuxolimab in advanced cancers. The data were produced by immunoSEQ multiplex PCR, yet TCRdb's version contains in-frame clones alone and is incomplete. Of roughly 8,000 clones in the sample, roughly 78% are singletons; the top ten hold around 36%. This specimen consisted of CD4+ or CD8+ T cells sorted from blood, obtained in a trial of the OX40 agonist ivuxolimab. Receptors originate from an adult with an advanced solid tumor such as melanoma, head and neck, liver or kidney cancer.

This clone was detected a few times. This chain joins TRBV4-3 and TRBJ1-2; maybe TRBD1 (6 bases). The CDR3 runs 16 residues. V dropped 4 bases and J dropped 5 bases, with 20 bases sitting between them. Germline V CDR1 and CDR2: LGHNA, YSLEER. The CDR3 sequence: CASSPAGDTIRYGYTF. The CDR3 bases are TGCGCCAGCAGCCCGGCAGGGGACACCATTCGATATGGCTACACCTTC.

The V and J genes are TRBV27 and TRBJ2-2; D is uncertain. The CDR3 has 14 residues. The germline CDR1 and CDR2 sequences are MNHEY and SMNVEV (reference sequence). Trimming left V 7 bases short and J 4 bases short, with 13 bases between. The CDR3 loop is CASTNPPGTGELFF. The CDR3 coding sequence is TGTGCCAGCACGAACCCCCCTGGCACCGGGGAGCTGTTTTTT.

As regards this clone: One end of the junction does not line up with germline, which may come from a read error. The chain carries TRBV7-3 and TRBJ2-2; D is tentatively TRBD1 or TRBD2 (5 bases each). The length of the CDR3 is 15 residues. Looked up from germline, CDR1 is SGHTA and CDR2 is FQGTGA. For the CDR3, the DNA is TGTGCCAGCAGCCCCTTCCAAATGACAGTCCGGGGAGCTGTTTTT. Its translation is CASSPFQMTVRGAVF.

This rearrangement joins TRBV7-9 to TRBJ1-2; D is undetermined. Germline V gene sequence: CDR1 SEHNR, CDR2 FQNEAQ (reference sequence). The CDR3 loop spans 15 amino acids. The V end lost 5 bases, the J end lost 6 bases, and 19 bases lay between the germline ends. DNA of the CDR3: TGTGCCAGCAGCCCAACCACTGTATGGTTACATGGCTACACCTTC. Encoded protein: CASSPTTVWLHGYTF.

The V call is TRBV10-2, the J call TRBJ2-1, with TRBD1 as a possible D gene (6 bases). The CDR3 totals 14 residues. V lost 6 bases and J 6 bases, leaving 15 bases between the germline ends. CDR1 and CDR2 (germline): WSHSY, SAAADI. The CDR3 DNA reads TGCGCCAGCAGAGGACAGTCGGTTGCCAATGAGCAGTTCTTC. Its protein is CASRGQSVANEQFF.

This clone was found once. This rearrangement joins TRBV4-1 to TRBJ2-7; a weak D match, TRBD1 (5 bases). Trimming shortened V by 4 bases and J by 4 bases, and 11 bases separated the two germline ends. From germline, CDR1 is MGHRA and CDR2 YSYEKL. CDR3 length equals 13 residues. The chain's CDR3 is CASSPGHQYEQYF. CDR3 DNA: TGCGCCAGCAGCCCCGGACACCAATACGAGCAGTACTTC.

The V and J genes are TRBV7-7 and TRBJ2-1; the match to TRBD1 covers 10 bases. Germline V gives CDR1 SSHAT, CDR2 FNYEAQ (reference sequence). This CDR3 has 15 residues. The trim removed 3 bases at V and 6 bases at J, leaving 5 bases unmatched. CDR3 sequence (DNA): TGTGCCAGCAGCTTGGGGACAGGGGTCGGCAATGAGCAGTTCTTC. Translating it yields CASSLGTGVGNEQFF.

The CDR3, as DNA: TGTGCCAGCAGCGGCGACGGCTCCTACAATGAGCAGTTCTTC. This translates into CASSGDGSYNEQFF. This chain joins TRBV5-4 and TRBJ2-1; D not resolved. The germline CDR1 and CDR2 sequences are SGHNT and YYREEE (reference sequence). V lost 4 bases and J 0 bases, leaving 8 bases between the germline ends. The CDR3 sequence is 14 residues long.

The chain joins TRBV5-1 to TRBJ1-1, with D unclear. V gave up 0 bases and J gave up 0 bases, with 3 bases separating them. The CDR3 loop spans 13 amino acids. Germline lookup yields CDR1 SGHRS and CDR2 YFSETQ. The CDR3 region is CASSLELNTEAFF. Here the CDR3 DNA reads TGCGCCAGCAGCTTGGAACTGAACACTGAAGCTTTCTTT.

The V gene is TRBV5-6, the J gene TRBJ1-2; D is ambiguous. CDR1 is SGHDT and CDR2 is YYEEEE in the germline V gene. Deletions cut 0 bases from V and 8 bases from J, with 17 bases between. The CDR3 consists of 15 residues. As DNA, the CDR3 is TGTGCCAGCAGCTTGGCGGCCGTAAACCGTAAGGGCTACACCTTC. It encodes CASSLAAVNRKGYTF.

The chain is built from TRBV11-2 and TRBJ2-7; tentatively, D is TRBD1 (5 bases). CDR3 length: 13 amino acids. Trimming stripped 5 bases from V and 3 bases from J, with 11 bases between. Germline V gene sequence: CDR1 SGHAT, CDR2 FQNNGV. CDR3 amino acids: CASSVTGIYEQYF. Here the CDR3 DNA reads TGTGCCAGCAGCGTCACAGGAATCTACGAGCAGTACTTC. Using reference TRBV11-2 and TRBJ2-7 for the parts outside the CDR3, the full variable domain is EAGVAQSPRYKIIEKRQSVAFWCNPISGHATLYWYQQILGQGPKLLIQFQNNGVVDDSQLPKDRFSAERLKGVDSTLKIQPAKLEDSAVYLCASSVTGIYEQYFGPGTRLTVT.

J is TRBJ2-1 and V is TRBV27, with D possibly matching TRBD2 (6 bases). This CDR3 contains 15 residues. CDR1 is MNHEY and CDR2 is SMNVEV in the germline V gene (reference sequence). Trimming cost V 0 bases and J 3 bases, with 9 bases left between them. CDR3 sequence (DNA): TGTGCCAGCAGTTTATCCAAGGACTACTACAATGAGCAGTTCTTC. Amino acid sequence: CASSLSKDYYNEQFF.

The chain combines TRBV30 with TRBJ2-7; 7 nucleotides match TRBD1. Germline V gene lookup returns CDR1 GTSNPN and CDR2 SVGIG (reference sequence). This CDR3 has 12 amino acids. V lost 7 bases and J lost 4; bases outside the gene matches: 7. CDR3 coding DNA: TGTGCCTTCCAGGGGGTCGGGTACGAGCAGTACTTC. The encoded protein is CAFQGVGYEQYF. Supplemented by reference TRBV30 and TRBJ2-7, the full variable domain reads SQTIHQWPATLVQPVGSPLSLECTVEGTSNPNLYWYRQAAGRGLQLLFYSVGIGQISSEVPQNLSASRPQDRQFILSSKKLLLSDSGFYLCAFQGVGYEQYFGPGTRLTVT.

The count of this clone is one. The V call is TRBV5-8, the J call TRBJ1-2; 8 nucleotides line up with TRBD1. CDR1 and CDR2 (germline): SGHTS, YDEGEE. V lost 0 bases, J lost 3 bases, and 7 bases stayed unmatched. This CDR3 has 16 amino acids. The chain's CDR3 is CASSLEDRGSYYGYTF. In nucleotides, the CDR3 is TGTGCCAGCAGCTTGGAAGACAGGGGTAGTTACTATGGCTACACCTTC.

The CDR3 nucleotides read TGTGCCAGCCAGGGGTATAGCAATCAGCCCCAGCATTTT. Translated, it gives CASQGYSNQPQHF. This chain links TRBV28 with TRBJ1-5, with D possibly matching TRBD1 (6 bases). CDR1 and CDR2 from the germline V gene are MDHEN and SYDVKM. The CDR3 sequence is 13 residues long. V lost 8 bases to trimming and J lost 0 bases, with 8 bases between them.

CDR3 DNA sequence: TGTGCCAGCAGCTTGGCCAGAGGGTATGAGCAGTTCTTC. It translates to CASSLARGYEQFF. The chain combines TRBV5-8 with TRBJ2-1; a weak D match, TRBD2 (5 bases). There are 13 residues in the CDR3. Germline V gene lookup returns CDR1 SGHTS and CDR2 YDEGEE. Trimming shortened V by 0 bases and J by 8 bases, and 9 bases separated the two germline ends.

The V gene is TRBV29-1, the J gene TRBJ2-7; 9 nucleotides match TRBD2. The CDR3 consists of 14 residues. V shed 1 base, J shed 3 bases, and the junction held 4 bases outside the gene matches. CDR1 and CDR2 (germline): SQVTM, ANQGSEA. As DNA, the CDR3 is TGCAGCGTTGAAGGAGCGGGAGGTATCTACGAGCAGTACTTC. Its protein product is CSVEGAGGIYEQYF.

By sample share, this clone is large. V is TRBV11-2 and J is TRBJ1-6; D gene unclear. Trimming cost V 1 base and J 16 bases, with 14 bases left between them. The germline V gene has CDR1 SGHAT and CDR2 FQNNGV. The CDR3 has 13 residues. The CDR3: CASSLGSMGVLHF. Here the CDR3 DNA reads TGTGCCAGCAGCTTAGGATCTATGGGTGTGCTCCACTTT.

The chain has TRBV5-4 and TRBJ2-3; D gene uncertain. Germline lookup yields CDR1 SGHNT and CDR2 YYREEE (reference sequence). The V and J ends lost 3 bases and 2 bases respectively, with 7 bases between them. CDR3 length: 13 amino acids. Here the CDR3 reads CASSWADTDTQYF. The CDR3, as DNA: TGTGCCAGCAGCTGGGCGGACACAGATACGCAGTATTTT.

The V call is TRBV4-3, the J call TRBJ2-7; D call uncertain. The CDR3 consists of 15 residues. Germline assignment: CDR1 LGHNA and CDR2 YSLEER. Trimming removed 0 bases at V and 3 bases at J, with 12 bases between. The DNA for the CDR3 is TGCGCCAGCAGCCAAGATCCGGTAATCCACTACGAGCAGTACTTC. This gives the protein CASSQDPVIHYEQYF.